These T cell receptor beta chains were read from a single sample in a study of T cell responses to AZD1222 COVID-19 vaccine. The repertoire was sequenced with immunoSEQ multiplex PCR; TCRdb's copy has only in-frame clones and lacks some. The table shows roughly 97,000 clones, with around 91% occurring only once. Here the sequenced sample was peripheral blood, taken on day 0 of AZD1222 vaccination. These receptors all come from an adult in good health. CDR3s include the opening cysteine and the closing phenylalanine or tryptophan. The D gene is left open where the match is weak. The size entry is marked missing in some rows and otherwise reads once, few, many or a size class.

>-|TRBV6-5|-|TRBJ2-5
CAARLVGGPETQYF
TGTGCCGCCCGACTAGTGGGGGGGCCGGAGACCCAGTACTTC
>-|TRBV7-9|-|TRBJ1-4
CASSLAGTNEKLFF
TGTGCCAGCAGCTTAGCGGGGACCAATGAAAAACTGTTTTTT
>-|TRBV3-1/TRBV3-2|-|TRBJ1-2
CASSQAGPYGYTF
TGTGCCAGCAGCCAGGCAGGGCCCTATGGCTACACCTTC
>TRBD1|TRBV15|-|TRBJ2-2
CATSRFRTGGRTGELFF
TGTGCCACCAGCAGATTTCGGACAGGGGGGCGAACCGGGGAGCTGTTTTTT
>-|TRBV6-1|-|TRBJ1-2
CASSEGRATF
TGTGCCAGCAGTGAGGGACGGGCCACCTTC
>-|TRBV12-2|-|TRBJ2-7
CASRLAISPTGGEQYF
TGTGCAAGTCGCTTAGCTATTAGTCCCACAGGGGGAGAGCAGTACTTC
>-|TRBV4-1|-|TRBJ1-6
CASSQDRGNSPLHF
TGCGCCAGCAGCCAAGACAGGGGTAATTCACCCCTCCACTTT
>-|TRBV5-1|once|TRBJ2-3
CASSLASARPRAQYF
TGCGCCAGCAGCTTGGCGTCTGCGCGCCCTAGAGCGCAGTATTTT
>-|TRBV6-4|few|TRBJ2-2
CASSDSSTGELFF
TGTGCCAGCAGTGACTCCTCCACCGGGGAGCTGTTTTTT
>TRBD1|TRBV2|-|TRBJ1-4
CASSYDLDREREKLFF
TGTGCCAGCAGTTACGACCTGGACAGGGAGCGGGAAAAACTGTTTTTT
>TRBD2|TRBV30|once|TRBJ2-5
CAWSVGLAGDGTQYF
TGTGCCTGGAGTGTGGGGCTAGCGGGGGACGGGACCCAGTACTTC
>-|TRBV29-1|-|TRBJ2-7
CSVGISYEQYF
TGCAGCGTTGGTATCTCCTACGAGCAGTACTTC
>TRBD1|TRBV10-1|-|TRBJ1-5
CASIRQGACQPQHF
TGCGCCAGCATCCGACAGGGGGCATGTCAGCCCCAGCATTTT
>-|TRBV5-3|-|TRBJ2-3
CARSPPLEGGWGTDTQYF
TGTGCCAGAAGCCCGCCGCTCGAGGGGGGTTGGGGCACAGATACGCAGTATTTT
>-|TRBV14|-|TRBJ2-1
CASRSWGGPGNEQFF
TGTGCCAGCAGAAGCTGGGGGGGCCCGGGGAATGAGCAGTTCTTC
>-|TRBV10-2|-|TRBJ2-1
CASSERGGHNEQFF
TGCGCCAGCAGTGAAAGGGGGGGGCACAATGAGCAGTTCTTC
>TRBD1|TRBV6-1|-|TRBJ1-4
CASSQGPGTGLQKLFF
TGTGCCAGCAGTCAAGGCCCCGGGACAGGGCTCCAAAAACTGTTTTTT
>-|TRBV25-1|once|TRBJ2-7
CASSSGQRYEQYF
TGTGCCAGTAGCTCCGGACAACGATACGAGCAGTACTTC
>-|TRBV3-1/TRBV3-2|once|TRBJ1-6
CASSQDLGVDSPLHF
TGTGCCAGCAGCCAAGATTTGGGGGTTGATTCACCCCTCCACTTT
>-|TRBV6-6|once|TRBJ2-1
CASPAGGDHEQFF
TGTGCCAGCCCTGCAGGGGGGGATCATGAGCAGTTCTTC
>-|TRBV4-1|-|TRBJ1-2
CASSQARQGFTF
TGCGCCAGCAGCCAAGCTCGTCAGGGGTTCACCTTC
>-|TRBV6-6|-|TRBJ2-5
CASMRGGYQETQYF
TGTGCCAGCATGAGGGGGGGATACCAAGAGACCCAGTACTTC
>-|TRBV11-2|once|TRBJ2-5
CASSSPGGRETQYF
TGTGCCAGCAGCTCCCCTGGGGGCCGGGAGACCCAGTACTTC